This TCR beta chain was identified during a study of CD8+ T cells in alopecia areata. Notes on the study in general: Just one nonresponder means the tie between baseline CD8+ expansion and response stays uncertain. Relative to normal scalp, lesional scalp, especially alopecia totalis/universalis, showed higher clonality. A great number of expanded lesional clones endured in scalp and blood during tofacitinib.

As for this clone: Its antigen is unidentified.

Extracted from the samples, RNA was reverse transcribed into cDNA to serve as the sequencing template. TCRdb keeps only in-frame clones here, not all; method: immunoSEQ multiplex PCR. The sample yields under 20,000 clones, 50% to 60% seen once. Specified treatment: oral pan-JAK inhibitor, 5-10 mg twice daily. Individuals with alopecia areata gave both lesional scalp punch biopsies and peripheral blood for collection. V lost 3 bases, J lost 1 base, and 15 bases lay in between. The CDR3 sequence is 16 residues long. From germline, CDR1 is MNHNS and CDR2 SASEGT. The receptor's source is a human donor with alopecia areata. Sequencing was performed on skin, taken at week 4, from a patient treated with tofacitinib. V usage is TRBV6-1 and J usage is TRBJ1-1, with D possibly matching TRBD1 (5 bases). CDR3 DNA: TGTGCCAGCAGTGACTGGTACAGGACTAAGAACACTGAAGCTTTCTTT. Its translation is CASSDWYRTKNTEAFF.